Each of the 29 T cell receptor beta chains below was sequenced from the same sample in a study of blood T cell repertoires in COVID-19. Clones were read by immunoSEQ multiplex PCR, and TCRdb kept only the in-frame ones, dropping some. The sample includes some 110,000 clones, 80% to 90% seen only once; the top ten take more than 4%. Sequencing was performed on peripheral blood. The receptors were gathered from a man aged 40-49 years with acute or convalescent COVID-19.

This clone was seen only a few times. The V call is TRBV19, the J call TRBJ2-7, with 7 bases identical to TRBD1. CDR1 and CDR2 (germline): LNHDA, SQIVND (reference sequence). The CDR3 is made up of 15 amino acids. Trimming took 3 bases from V and 2 from J; bases not matched to a gene: 7. The DNA of the CDR3 is TGTGCCAGTAGTATCAAACAGGGGCCAACCTACGAGCAGTACTTC. Translated: CASSIKQGPTYEQYF.

In this sample, this clone turned up once. The genes are TRBV30 and TRBJ2-2; D may be TRBD1 (5 bases). CDR1 and CDR2 (germline): GTSNPN, SVGIG (reference sequence). This CDR3 spans 14 amino acids. The V end lost 8 bases, the J end lost 0 bases, and 13 bases lay between the germline ends. The CDR3: CARNKDTNTGELFF. In DNA form, the CDR3 reads TGTGCCCGAAACAAGGACACGAACACCGGGGAGCTGTTTTTT.

The chain employs TRBV6-6 and TRBJ2-2; maybe TRBD1 (6 bases). This CDR3 spans 15 amino acids. The V gene lost 5 bases and the J gene lost 5 bases, with 15 bases spanning the gap. CDR1 and CDR2 from the germline V gene are MNHNY and SVGAGI (reference sequence). CDR3 sequence: CASSPRPGVTGELFF. The CDR3 DNA is TGTGCCAGCAGTCCCCGGCCAGGGGTGACCGGGGAGCTGTTTTTT.

The chain is built from TRBV6-2 or TRBV6-3 and TRBJ2-7, with D tentatively TRBD2 (5 bases). Trimming stripped 2 bases from V and 3 bases from J, with 11 bases between. The germline V gene has CDR1 MNHEY and CDR2 SVGEGT. CDR3 length: 14 residues. CDR3: CASSYLGGGYEQYF. The CDR3 bases are TGTGCCAGCAGTTACCTTGGCGGAGGCTACGAGCAGTACTTC.

The chain is built from TRBV3-1 (or the pseudogene TRBV3-2) and TRBJ2-3; 10 bases align to TRBD2. The CDR3 sequence is 15 residues long. The junction had 6 bases not matched to a gene; V was cut back by 6 bases and J by 3 bases. CDR1 LGHDT and CDR2 YNNKEL come from the germline V gene (reference sequence). CDR3 region: CASSPSGRETDTQYF. CDR3 nucleotide sequence: TGTGCCAGCAGTCCTAGCGGGAGAGAAACAGATACGCAGTATTTT.

This chain connects TRBV19 to TRBJ1-2, with a weak D call TRBD1 (5 bases). The CDR3 contains 12 residues. The germline V and J ends were trimmed by 6 bases and 10 bases, with 15 bases remaining between them. The germline V gene has CDR1 LNHDA and CDR2 SQIVND (reference sequence). Here the CDR3 DNA reads TGTGCCAGTAGCGCACGACAGTCCACCTACACCTTC. Translation gives CASSARQSTYTF.

V usage is TRBV19 and J usage is TRBJ2-7; 11 bases map to TRBD1. After removal of 6 bases from V and 4 bases from J, the junction contained 8 bases not matched to a gene. The CDR3 spans 15 residues. CDR1 and CDR2 (germline): LNHDA, SQIVND (reference sequence). CDR3 nucleotide sequence: TGTGCCAGTAGCCCCGGAGGACAGGGGGCTTACGAGCAGTACTTC. Its protein product is CASSPGGQGAYEQYF.

This clone was seen only a few times. J is TRBJ1-6 and V is TRBV9; 7 nucleotides align to TRBD1. The CDR3 has 15 residues. V shed 3 bases, J shed 4 bases, and the junction held 4 bases outside the gene matches. CDR1 is SGDLS and CDR2 is YYNGEE in the germline V gene. The CDR3 nucleotides are TGTGCCAGCAGCGGGGGACAGCGTTATAATTCACCCCTCCACTTT. Amino acids: CASSGGQRYNSPLHF.

The genes are TRBV18 and TRBJ2-7, with D possibly being TRBD2 (6 bases). The CDR3 extends over 17 amino acids. Germline values: CDR1 KGHSH, CDR2 LQKENI. The ends were cut back, 3 bases at V and 2 bases at J, with 20 bases in the middle. The CDR3 DNA sequence: TGTGCCAGCTCACCCTCGCGAGGCGGGGCCGGGACCTACGAGCAGTACTTC. This codes for CASSPSRGGAGTYEQYF.

V is TRBV9 and J is TRBJ2-3, with D possibly TRBD1 on 6 matching bases. V lost 3 bases, J lost 4 bases, and 15 bases lay in between. There are 15 residues in the CDR3. Germline CDR1 reads SGDLS; CDR2 reads YYNGEE. This chain's CDR3 is CASSGGPGVADTQYF. CDR3 DNA: TGTGCCAGCAGCGGAGGACCAGGGGTGGCAGATACGCAGTATTTT.

The genes are TRBV15 and TRBJ2-7; 9 bases fit TRBD1. The CDR3 length is 13 residues. The V and J ends lost 6 bases and 4 bases, in that order; junction bases with no gene match: 4. The germline gives CDR1 LNHNV, CDR2 YYDKDF (reference sequence). The CDR3 DNA reads TGTGCCACCAGTCGGACAGGGGAGTACGAGCAGTACTTC. Residues: CATSRTGEYEQYF. The variable domain in full, completed from reference TRBV15 and TRBJ2-7, reads DAMVIQNPRYQVTQFGKPVTLSCSQTLNHNVMYWYQQKSSQAPKLLFHYYDKDFNNEADTPDNFQSRRPNTSFCFLDIRSPGLGDTAMYLCATSRTGEYEQYFGPGTRLTVT.

A single count supports this clone. V usage is TRBV10-3 and J usage is TRBJ2-5, with a possible D match to TRBD1 (5 bases). The CDR3 contains 14 residues. Trimming pared 2 bases from V and 4 bases from J, leaving 11 bases between. Germline V CDR1 and CDR2: ENHRY, SYGVKD. DNA for the CDR3: TGTGCCATCAGTGAGGGCCAGGGTCGAGAGACCCAGTACTTC. This sequence encodes CAISEGQGRETQYF.

This clone was observed a single time. The chain recombines TRBV6-5 with TRBJ1-5, with 9 bases aligning to TRBD1. J gave up 3 bases and V 7 bases, and 7 bases lay outside the gene matches. The CDR3 loop spans 15 amino acids. Germline lookup yields CDR1 MNHEY and CDR2 SVGAGI. Written as DNA, the CDR3 is TGTGCCAGCAACCGCGGGACAGGGTACAATCAGCCCCAGCATTTT. It translates to CASNRGTGYNQPQHF.

This clone was seen just once. The V and J genes are TRBV6-5 and TRBJ1-5, with D uncertain. Germline V lookup: CDR1 MNHEY, CDR2 SVGAGI. The ends were cut back, 6 bases at V and 4 bases at J, with 7 bases in the middle. The CDR3 consists of 12 residues. The CDR3 loop is CASRLLNQPQHF. DNA for the CDR3: TGTGCCAGCAGGTTATTGAATCAGCCCCAGCATTTT.

This chain connects TRBV2 to TRBJ1-5; D not certain. This CDR3 is built from 14 residues. Germline V gene sequence: CDR1 SNHLY, CDR2 FYNNEI. Trimming cost V 8 bases and J 0 bases, with 11 bases left between them. CDR3 nucleotides: TGTGCCAGCTCCACCGAGTATAGCAATCAGCCCCAGCATTTT. It specifies CASSTEYSNQPQHF.

The rearrangement uses TRBV20-1 and TRBJ1-2, with a weak D call TRBD1 (5 bases). Germline V gives CDR1 DFQATT, CDR2 SNEGSKA (reference sequence). This CDR3 contains 14 residues. The V and J ends lost 3 bases and 6 bases respectively, with 17 bases between them. The CDR3 region has the DNA TGCAGTGCTAGTAGCAGGGTTTTTACCGATGGCTACACCTTC. As protein: CSASSRVFTDGYTF.

The gene calls are TRBV6-1 and TRBJ1-2; 7 bases align to TRBD1. This CDR3 has 14 residues. Germline lookup yields CDR1 MNHNS and CDR2 SASEGT. J gave up 8 bases and V 3 bases, and 9 bases lay outside the gene matches. In nucleotides, the CDR3 is TGTGCCAGCAGTGATGGGACAGCGTCGTTCGGCTACACCTTC. Translating it yields CASSDGTASFGYTF.

Turning to this clone: At one boundary the junction diverges from the germline segment, which might be a read error. The rearrangement joins TRBV20-1 to TRBJ1-2; TRBD1 might be the D (5 bases). The CDR3 has 9 residues. CDR1 DFQATT and CDR2 SNEGSKA come from the germline V gene (reference sequence). The CDR3 region has the DNA TGCAGTGGCAACCGGGGGTTCTCCTTC. It encodes CSGNRGFSF.

The chain uses TRBV2 and TRBJ2-7, with 7 positions matching TRBD2. J gave up 2 bases and V 4 bases, and 11 bases lay outside the gene matches. Germline V gives CDR1 SNHLY, CDR2 FYNNEI. The CDR3 runs to 16 residues. The CDR3 here is CASSGAQGGNPYEQYF. CDR3 sequence (DNA): TGTGCCAGCAGTGGAGCCCAGGGAGGGAATCCCTACGAGCAGTACTTC.

This chain uses TRBV7-3 with TRBJ1-2, with 7 nucleotides matching TRBD1. This CDR3 region has 15 residues. CDR1 is SGHTA, CDR2 FQGTGA, per germline. The V and J ends lost 5 bases and 0 bases, in that order; junction bases with no gene match: 6. The CDR3 nucleotides read TGTGCCAGCAGCGCGGACAGGCAGACTAACTATGGCTACACCTTC. This sequence encodes CASSADRQTNYGYTF.

The rearrangement links TRBV19 to TRBJ2-7; 12 bases line up with TRBD1. Germline lookup yields CDR1 LNHDA and CDR2 SQIVND (reference sequence). CDR3 length: 14 residues. The trim removed 5 bases at V and 4 bases at J, leaving 3 bases unmatched. CDR3 amino acids: CASSPGQGAYEQYF. CDR3 in DNA: TGTGCCAGTAGTCCGGGACAGGGGGCATACGAGCAGTACTTC.

This sequence joins TRBV11-2 and TRBJ2-2, with 7 nucleotides matching TRBD2. There are 16 residues in the CDR3. Germline V gives CDR1 SGHAT, CDR2 FQNNGV. With 5 bases clipped from V and 4 bases from J, the junction kept 10 bases outside the gene matches. The CDR3 sequence: CASSLLGGWSTGELFF. The DNA for the CDR3 is TGTGCCAGCAGCCTTTTGGGGGGGTGGAGCACCGGGGAGCTGTTTTTT.

The chain couples TRBV6-2 or TRBV6-3 to TRBJ2-1; a possible D gene is TRBD1 (7 bases). Germline V gene lookup returns CDR1 MNHEY and CDR2 SVGEGT. V lost 2 bases and J 4 bases, leaving 12 bases between the germline ends. The CDR3 runs 15 residues. CDR3 bases: TGTGCCAGCAGTTACGGGGGGACAGATTACAATGAGCAGTTCTTC. This translates into CASSYGGTDYNEQFF.

This chain uses TRBV6-5 with TRBJ1-5; 7 bases are shared with TRBD1. Losses at the gene ends were 7 bases for V and 4 bases for J; bases not matched to a gene: 4. There are 13 residues in the CDR3. In germline, CDR1 is MNHEY, CDR2 SVGAGI. As DNA, the CDR3 is TGTGCCAGCAAGCTGACAGGGAATCAGCCCCAGCATTTT. As protein: CASKLTGNQPQHF.

V usage is TRBV19 and J usage is TRBJ1-2; perhaps TRBD1 as D (5 bases). Per the germline V gene, CDR1 is LNHDA and CDR2 is SQIVND (reference sequence). The CDR3 covers 15 residues. Between the trimmed V and J ends, which lost 1 base and 3 bases, there was a span of 12 bases. The CDR3 region is CASSIGQGLDYGYTF. The CDR3 DNA sequence: TGTGCCAGTAGTATAGGTCAGGGATTAGACTATGGCTACACCTTC.

This rearrangement joins TRBV3-1 (or the pseudogene TRBV3-2) to TRBJ2-1, with D perhaps matching TRBD2 (5 bases). This CDR3 is built from 16 residues. Germline V lookup: CDR1 LGHDT, CDR2 YNNKEL (reference sequence). The V and J ends lost 1 base and 2 bases respectively, with 12 bases between them. In DNA, the CDR3 is TGTGCCAGCAGCCAAGCGGCGGGCCAAGCCTACAATGAGCAGTTCTTC. Encoded protein: CASSQAAGQAYNEQFF.

The rearrangement links TRBV19 to TRBJ1-1; no reliable D call. Trimming took off 7 bases at V and 3 bases at J, with 12 bases between the two ends. CDR3 length: 13 amino acids. Germline values: CDR1 LNHDA, CDR2 SQIVND (reference sequence). The DNA of the CDR3 is TGTGCCAGTATCTCGGGTCGTTACACTGAAGCTTTCTTT. It codes for CASISGRYTEAFF.

This chain uses TRBV18 with TRBJ2-2, with D maybe TRBD1 (6 bases). V was cut by 1 base and J by 1 base, with 10 bases left in between. Looked up from germline, CDR1 is KGHSH and CDR2 is LQKENI. CDR3 length: 16 amino acids. CDR3 region: CASSPRAGVNTGELFF. The CDR3 DNA follows: TGTGCCAGCTCACCACGGGCAGGGGTGAACACCGGGGAGCTGTTTTTT.

This clone was counted at least ten times. The V and J genes are TRBV2 and TRBJ1-2, with 7 positions matching TRBD1. Germline trimming cut 1 base from V and 5 bases from J; bases unmatched to any gene: 4. Germline V gene sequence: CDR1 SNHLY, CDR2 FYNNEI. This CDR3 spans 14 amino acids. CDR3 DNA sequence: TGTGCCAGCAGTGAAGTGTCAGGGGGGTATGGCTACACCTTC. Translation gives CASSEVSGGYGYTF.